These T cell receptor beta chains were read from a single sample in a study of shared clonotypes between healthy human individuals. Assay used: immunoSEQ multiplex PCR; TCRdb lists only in-frame clones, some missing. The sample carries approximately 500,000 clones, over 75% recorded once. The sample comprised PBMCs. These receptor sequences come from a woman between 35 and 50 years old in good health. Some clones in this sample may be carry-over from other donors' samples. Both conserved end residues are trimmed from each CDR3. Size tells how often a clone was seen (once, few, many) or the class of an expanded clone, and some rows leave it out.

v_call,clone_size,j_call,cdr3_aa
TRBV30,many,TRBJ2-7,AWGDRVFDEQY
TRBV27,.,TRBJ2-7,ASSLVFASVYEQY
TRBV29-1,.,TRBJ2-7,SVDGAGGGHEQY
TRBV7-3,.,TRBJ2-3,ASSTGTSGGTDTQY
TRBV19,.,TRBJ1-5,ASSIRGVVSNQPQH
TRBV27,.,TRBJ2-7,ASSTLGRTSSYEQY
TRBV15,.,TRBJ2-7,ATSRGALTSYEQY
TRBV9,.,TRBJ1-1,ASSVTGYSNTEAF
TRBV11-2,.,TRBJ2-4,ASSPSDRGARRY
TRBV7-9,.,TRBJ2-1,ASTDPGQGARGTYNEQF
TRBV6-6,.,TRBJ1-1,ASSYSIGEMNTEAF
TRBV14,.,TRBJ2-1,ASSQAAGVWQF
TRBV6-1,many,TRBJ1-2,ASSPWSPGRGYT
TRBV19,.,TRBJ1-2,ASSTGQGRGYT
TRBV15,.,TRBJ2-3,ATSKGQNTDTQY
TRBV11-1,few,TRBJ2-4,ASSLPWDRGPIQY
TRBV5-1,.,TRBJ1-5,ASSLRRGQPQH
TRBV5-6,.,TRBJ2-1,ASSLLVGRVSYNEQF
TRBV5-1,few,TRBJ2-5,ASSSDAGGLGETQY
TRBV5-1,.,TRBJ1-3,ASSNGGPGNTIY
TRBV2,.,TRBJ2-2,ASLSPKAGTGELF
TRBV7-8,.,TRBJ1-4,ASSLFPRPNEKLF
TRBV6-1,.,TRBJ2-2,ASRGQGGTGELF
TRBV7-2,.,TRBJ2-3,ASSLLAGAGDTQY
TRBV7-9,.,TRBJ1-4,ASSEGQGGRGEKLF
TRBV5-4,.,TRBJ1-2,ASSLGSIPYGYT